Listed below are T cell receptor beta chains from one sample, sequenced in a study of blood T cell repertoires in COVID-19. Method: immunoSEQ multiplex PCR; TCRdb's copy keeps in-frame clones and lacks some. The table has tens of thousands of clones, 85% seen once. Material: peripheral blood. These receptor sequences come from a human donor in a cohort sampled during active COVID-19. Both conserved end residues are part of each CDR3. Each record gives: V gene, CDR3 length, J gene, CDR3 protein.

TRBV3-1/TRBV3-2	15	TRBJ2-3	CASSQDGAPSDTQYF
TRBV6-1	15	TRBJ1-4	CASSERTGPNEKLFF
TRBV27	16	TRBJ2-7	CASSLGAGGSSYEQYF
TRBV9	14	TRBJ2-2	CASSVESSFGELFF
TRBV7-9	14	TRBJ2-7	CASSLHRGTGEQYF
TRBV21-1	16	TRBJ1-2	CASSKKERGAGYGYTF
TRBV27	16	TRBJ2-7	CASSFMASAGIDEQYF
TRBV7-3	15	TRBJ2-7	CASSLSGGSSYEQYF
TRBV5-4	15	TRBJ1-3	CASSLGQGTGNTIYF
TRBV7-2	14	TRBJ2-7	CASSILAGPYEQYF
TRBV11-3	12	TRBJ2-3	CASSLDLGGQYF
TRBV7-2	15	TRBJ2-7	CASSLGSGDVYEQYF